Below are 2 T cell receptor beta chains sequenced from a single sample in a study of T cells in Graves' hyperthyroidism and ophthalmopathy. There were TCR beta CDR3 regions amplified from RNA transcripts. HTBI primers were used for first-round RT-PCR of the TCR CDR3. TCRdb independently ran MiXCR on the multiplex PCR reads; one entry per CDR3 protein. The profile shows some 620,000 distinct CDR3 sequences, about 16% of them singletons. Sequencing used blood. Receptors were obtained from a woman in her twenties or thirties with Graves' hyperthyroidism.

In this sample, this clonotype turned up many times. The chain has TRBV7-2 and TRBJ2-1; 7 bases map to TRBD2. The CDR3 extends over 15 amino acids. The trim removed 3 bases at V and 0 bases at J, leaving 2 bases unmatched. Germline CDR1 SGHTA, CDR2 FQGNSA. The CDR3 reads CASSLGEGSYNEQFF. The CDR3 region has the DNA TGTGCCAGCAGCTTGGGGGAGGGCTCCTACAATGAGCAGTTCTTC. Full variable domain (missing parts from reference TRBV7-2 and TRBJ2-1): GAGVSQSPSNKVTEKGKDVELRCDPISGHTALYWYRQSLGQGLEFLIYFQGNSAPDKSGLPSDRFSAERTGGSVSTLTIQRTQQEDSAVYLCASSLGEGSYNEQFFGPGTRLTVL.

The rearrangement links TRBV2 to TRBJ1-2; a possible D gene is TRBD1 (5 bases). From germline, CDR1 is SNHLY and CDR2 FYNNEI. V lost 5 bases, J lost 4 bases, and 17 bases lay in between. The length of the CDR3 is 15 residues. CDR3 nucleotides: TGTGCCAGCAGTTTGGACACCAAGAGTTTCTATGGCTACACCTTC. Amino acids: CASSLDTKSFYGYTF. Full variable domain (outside the CDR3, taken from reference TRBV2 and TRBJ1-2): EPEVTQTPSHQVTQMGQEVILRCVPISNHLYFYWYRQILGQKVEFLVSFYNNEISEKSEIFDDQFSVERPDGSNFTLKIRSTKLEDSAMYFCASSLDTKSFYGYTFGSGTRLTVV.